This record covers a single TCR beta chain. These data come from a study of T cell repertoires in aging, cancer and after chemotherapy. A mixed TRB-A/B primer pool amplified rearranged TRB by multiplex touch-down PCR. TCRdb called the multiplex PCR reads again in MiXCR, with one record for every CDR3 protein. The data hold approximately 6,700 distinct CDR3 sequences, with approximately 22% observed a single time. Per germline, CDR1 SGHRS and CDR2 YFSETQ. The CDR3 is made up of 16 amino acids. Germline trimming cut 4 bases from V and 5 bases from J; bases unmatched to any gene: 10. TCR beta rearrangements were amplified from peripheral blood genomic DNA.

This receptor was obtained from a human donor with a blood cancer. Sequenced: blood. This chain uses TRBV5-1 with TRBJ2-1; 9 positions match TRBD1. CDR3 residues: CASSRRGDRVNNEQFF. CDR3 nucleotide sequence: TGCGCCAGCAGCCGCCGAGGGGACAGGGTGAACAATGAGCAGTTCTTC.